This TCR beta chain was found in a study of T cell changes during pregnancy in multiple sclerosis. Profiling relied on immunoSEQ multiplex PCR, and the TCRdb table lists in-frame clones only, not all of them. The table lists 73,000 or so clones, 91% of them singletons, with 0.86% in the top ten. Germline loops: CDR1 GTSNPN, CDR2 SVGIG (reference sequence). The CDR3 has 13 residues. The V end lost 5 bases, the J end lost 3 bases, and 13 bases lay between the germline ends. This clone has just a few counts. The source material was peripheral blood, sampled in the second trimester of pregnancy. The clonotype originates from a female donor with multiple sclerosis, enrolled in a pregnancy study. The J gene is TRBJ1-1, the V gene TRBV30, with D possibly matching TRBD1 (5 bases). In DNA, the CDR3 is TGTGCCTGGCCACAGGAGCCATACACTGAAGCTTTCTTT. It is translated as CAWPQEPYTEAFF.